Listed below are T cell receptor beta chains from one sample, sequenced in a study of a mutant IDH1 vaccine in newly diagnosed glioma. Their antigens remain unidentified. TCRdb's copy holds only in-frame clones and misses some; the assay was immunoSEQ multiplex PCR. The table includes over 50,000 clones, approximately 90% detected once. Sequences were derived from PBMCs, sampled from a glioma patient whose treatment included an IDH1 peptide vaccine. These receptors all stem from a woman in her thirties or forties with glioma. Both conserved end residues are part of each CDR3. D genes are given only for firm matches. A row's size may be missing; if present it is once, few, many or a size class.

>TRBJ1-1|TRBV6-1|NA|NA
TGTGCCAGCAGACCCTCTTTGAACACTGAAGCTTTCTTT
CASRPSLNTEAFF
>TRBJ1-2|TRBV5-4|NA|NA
TGTGCCAGCAGAATTGAGCTCAACTCTAACTATGGCTACACCTTC
CASRIELNSNYGYTF
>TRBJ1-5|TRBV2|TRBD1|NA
TGTGCCAGCAGCCCCCGGACAGGGGGAAGCAATCAGCCCCAGCATTTT
CASSPRTGGSNQPQHF
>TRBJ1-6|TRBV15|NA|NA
TGTGCCACCAGCGAGCGAAGGGTTGGTAATTCACCCCTCCACTTT
CATSERRVGNSPLHF
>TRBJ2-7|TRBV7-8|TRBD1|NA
TGTGCCAGCAGCCCCGGACAGGGTCCCTCCTACGAGCAGTACTTC
CASSPGQGPSYEQYF
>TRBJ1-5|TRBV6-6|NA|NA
TGTGCCAGCGGGGGGCGGCAGGGGCGTCAGCCCCAGCATTTT
CASGGRQGRQPQHF
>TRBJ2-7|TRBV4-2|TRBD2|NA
TGTGCCAGCAGCCGGGGACTAGCGGGAGAAGAGCAGTACTTC
CASSRGLAGEEQYF
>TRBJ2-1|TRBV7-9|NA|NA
TGTGCCAGCAGCCAAGTGACTGGGGCCTACAATGAGCAGTTCTTC
CASSQVTGAYNEQFF
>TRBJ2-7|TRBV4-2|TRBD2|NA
TGTGCCAGCAGCCAAGAATCGGGGGGAAAAGACTACGAGCAGTACTTC
CASSQESGGKDYEQYF
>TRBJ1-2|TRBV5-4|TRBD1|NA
TGTGCCAGCAGCCCCACAGGGGTCGGAGCTTACACCTTC
CASSPTGVGAYTF
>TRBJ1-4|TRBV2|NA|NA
TGTGCCAGCAGGCAGGGGAAATCTAATGAAAAACTGTTTTTT
CASRQGKSNEKLFF
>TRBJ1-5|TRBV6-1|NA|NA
TGTGCCAGCAGTGACCAGAGTTATAGCAATCAGCCCCAGCATTTT
CASSDQSYSNQPQHF
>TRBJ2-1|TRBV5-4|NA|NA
TGTGCCAGCAGTCAACCCCTAACAGTTTCCTACAATGAGCAGTTCTTC
CASSQPLTVSYNEQFF
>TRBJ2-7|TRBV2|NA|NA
TGTGCCAGCAAGGCCCCGGCTAGGGCCGAGCAGTACTTC
CASKAPARAEQYF
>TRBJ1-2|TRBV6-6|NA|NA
TGTGCCAGCAGGCCCGGGGTTAACTATGGCTACACCTTC
CASRPGVNYGYTF
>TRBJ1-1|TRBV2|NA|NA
TGTGCCAGCGTATCCGGACAGATGAACACTGAAGCTTTCTTT
CASVSGQMNTEAFF
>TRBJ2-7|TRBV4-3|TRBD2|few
TGCGCCAGCAGCGGACTAGCGGGGGGCTCCTACGAGCAGTACTTC
CASSGLAGGSYEQYF
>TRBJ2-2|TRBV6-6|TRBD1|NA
TGTGCCACCACCTTGACAGGGGCGAACACCGGGGAGCTGTTTTTT
CATTLTGANTGELFF
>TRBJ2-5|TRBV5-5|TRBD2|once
TGTGCCAGCAGCTCGGCCCGGGTAGCGGGGCACCAAGAGACCCAGTACTTC
CASSSARVAGHQETQYF
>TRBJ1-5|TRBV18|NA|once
TGTGCCAGCTCATTGTACCGGGACAACAATCAGCCCCAGCATTTT
CASSLYRDNNQPQHF
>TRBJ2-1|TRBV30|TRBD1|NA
TGTGCCTGGAGTCCCCTGGACAGGGTCTACAATGAGCAGTTCTTC
CAWSPLDRVYNEQFF
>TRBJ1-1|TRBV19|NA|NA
TGTGCCAGTAGTCCGGATGGGGGAGCCAACACTGAAGCTTTCTTT
CASSPDGGANTEAFF
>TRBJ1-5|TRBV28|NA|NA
TGTGCCAGCAGTGACCTTTTACCGGGCCAGCATTTT
CASSDLLPGQHF
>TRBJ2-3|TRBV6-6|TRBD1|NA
TGTGCCAGCAGTTACCGGGACAGGGGAACAGATACGCAGTATTTT
CASSYRDRGTDTQYF
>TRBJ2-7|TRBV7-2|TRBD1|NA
TGTGCCAGCAGCGAGCCGGGACAGGGGGCCTCCTACGAGCAGTACTTC
CASSEPGQGASYEQYF
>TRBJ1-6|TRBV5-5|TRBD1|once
TGTGCCAGCAGCTTAGCGACAGGGGCCGGGGTTTCACCCCTCCACTTT
CASSLATGAGVSPLHF